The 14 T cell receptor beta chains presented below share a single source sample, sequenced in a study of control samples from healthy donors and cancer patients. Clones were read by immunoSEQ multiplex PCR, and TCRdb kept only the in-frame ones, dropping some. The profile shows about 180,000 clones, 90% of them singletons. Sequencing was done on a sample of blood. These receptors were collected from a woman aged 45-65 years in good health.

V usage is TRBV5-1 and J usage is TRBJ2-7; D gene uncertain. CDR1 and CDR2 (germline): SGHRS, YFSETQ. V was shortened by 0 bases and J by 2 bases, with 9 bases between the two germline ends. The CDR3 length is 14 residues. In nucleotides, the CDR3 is TGCGCCAGCAGCTTGGCGCCGGCGCCCTACGAGCAGTACTTC. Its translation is CASSLAPAPYEQYF.

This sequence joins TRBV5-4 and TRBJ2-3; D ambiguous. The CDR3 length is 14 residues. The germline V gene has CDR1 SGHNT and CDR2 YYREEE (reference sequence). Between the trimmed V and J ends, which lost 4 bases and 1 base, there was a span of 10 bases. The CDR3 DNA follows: TGTGCCAGCAGCAGCCCCAGCGGCACAGATACGCAGTATTTT. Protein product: CASSSPSGTDTQYF.

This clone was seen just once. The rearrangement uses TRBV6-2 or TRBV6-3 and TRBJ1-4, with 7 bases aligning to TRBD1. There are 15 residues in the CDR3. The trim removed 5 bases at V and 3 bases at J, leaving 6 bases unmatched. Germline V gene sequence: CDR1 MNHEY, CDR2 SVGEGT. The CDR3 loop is CASSRDRVANEKLFF. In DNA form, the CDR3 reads TGTGCCAGCAGTCGCGACAGGGTTGCTAATGAAAAACTGTTTTTT.

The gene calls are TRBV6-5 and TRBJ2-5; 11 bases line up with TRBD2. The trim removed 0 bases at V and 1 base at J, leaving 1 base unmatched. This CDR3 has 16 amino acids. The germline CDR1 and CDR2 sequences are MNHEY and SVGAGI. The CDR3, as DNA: TGTGCCAGCAGTTACTCCACTAGCGGGGGCCAAGAGACCCAGTACTTC. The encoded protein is CASSYSTSGGQETQYF.

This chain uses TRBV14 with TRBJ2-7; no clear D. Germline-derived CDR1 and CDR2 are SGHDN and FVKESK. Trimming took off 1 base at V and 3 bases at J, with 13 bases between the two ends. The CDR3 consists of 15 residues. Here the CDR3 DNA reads TGTGCCAGCAGCCAAGGGGCAGCGATCGGCTACGAGCAGTACTTC. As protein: CASSQGAAIGYEQYF. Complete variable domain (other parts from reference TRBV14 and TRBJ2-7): EAGVTQFPSHSVIEKGQTVTLRCDPISGHDNLYWYRRVMGKEIKFLLHFVKESKQDESGMPNNRFLAERTGGTYSTLKVQPAELEDSGVYFCASSQGAAIGYEQYFGPGTRLTVT.

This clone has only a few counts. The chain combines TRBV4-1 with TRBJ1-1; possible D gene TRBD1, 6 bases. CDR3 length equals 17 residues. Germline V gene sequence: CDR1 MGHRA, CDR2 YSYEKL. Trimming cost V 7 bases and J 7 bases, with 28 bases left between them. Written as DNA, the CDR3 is TGCGCCAGCACCCAGGGGAGAGTCAGCCCTTTCCGTGGTGAAGCTTTCTTT. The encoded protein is CASTQGRVSPFRGEAFF.

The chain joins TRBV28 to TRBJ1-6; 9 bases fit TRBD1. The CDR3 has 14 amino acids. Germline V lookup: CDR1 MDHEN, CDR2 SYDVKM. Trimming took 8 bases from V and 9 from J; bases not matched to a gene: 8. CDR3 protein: CASSWGQGSSPLHF. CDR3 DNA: TGTGCCAGCTCTTGGGGACAGGGCAGTTCACCCCTCCACTTT.

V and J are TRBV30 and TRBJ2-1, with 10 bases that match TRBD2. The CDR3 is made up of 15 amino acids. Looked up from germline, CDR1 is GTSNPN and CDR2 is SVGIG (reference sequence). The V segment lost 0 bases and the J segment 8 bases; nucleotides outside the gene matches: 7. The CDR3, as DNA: TGTGCCTGGAGTGTGAGGCTAGCGGGGGTCGATGAGCAGTTCTTC. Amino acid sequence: CAWSVRLAGVDEQFF. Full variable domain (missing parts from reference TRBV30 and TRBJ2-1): SQTIHQWPATLVQPVGSPLSLECTVEGTSNPNLYWYRQAAGRGLQLLFYSVGIGQISSEVPQNLSASRPQDRQFILSSKKLLLSDSGFYLCAWSVRLAGVDEQFFGPGTRLTVL.

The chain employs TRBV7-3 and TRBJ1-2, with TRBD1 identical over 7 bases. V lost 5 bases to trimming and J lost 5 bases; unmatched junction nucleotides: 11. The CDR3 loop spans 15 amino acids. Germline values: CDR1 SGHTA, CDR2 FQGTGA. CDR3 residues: CASSPGGQEGYGYTF. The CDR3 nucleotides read TGTGCCAGCAGCCCGGGTGGACAGGAGGGGTATGGCTACACCTTC.

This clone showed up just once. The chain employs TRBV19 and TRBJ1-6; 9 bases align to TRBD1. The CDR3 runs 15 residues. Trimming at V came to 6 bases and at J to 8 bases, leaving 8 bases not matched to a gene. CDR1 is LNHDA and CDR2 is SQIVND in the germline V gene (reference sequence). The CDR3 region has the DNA TGTGCCAGTAGAACCCTGACAGGGGGGGATTCACCCCTCCACTTT. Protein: CASRTLTGGDSPLHF.

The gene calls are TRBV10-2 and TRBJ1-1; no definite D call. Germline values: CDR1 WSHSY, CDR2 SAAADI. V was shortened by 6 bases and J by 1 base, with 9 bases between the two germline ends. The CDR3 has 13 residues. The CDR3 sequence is CASRERTNTEAFF. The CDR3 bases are TGCGCCAGCAGGGAGAGGACGAACACTGAAGCTTTCTTT.

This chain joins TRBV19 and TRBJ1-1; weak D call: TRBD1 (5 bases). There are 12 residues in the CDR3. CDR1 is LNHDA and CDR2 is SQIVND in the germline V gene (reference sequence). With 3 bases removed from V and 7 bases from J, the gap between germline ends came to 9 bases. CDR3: CASSIGGFEAFF. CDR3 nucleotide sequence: TGTGCCAGTAGTATTGGGGGATTTGAAGCTTTCTTT.

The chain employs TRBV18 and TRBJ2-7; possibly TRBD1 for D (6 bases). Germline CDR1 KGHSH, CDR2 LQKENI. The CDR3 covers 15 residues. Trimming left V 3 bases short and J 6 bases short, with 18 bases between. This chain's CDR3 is CASSPIYDTGSEQYF. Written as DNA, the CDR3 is TGTGCCAGCTCACCGATATACGATACAGGGTCCGAGCAGTACTTC.

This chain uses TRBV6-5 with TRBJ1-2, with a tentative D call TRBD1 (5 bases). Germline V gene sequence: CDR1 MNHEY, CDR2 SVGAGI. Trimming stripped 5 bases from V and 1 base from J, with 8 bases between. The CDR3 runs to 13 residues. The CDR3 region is CASSRGHNYGYTF. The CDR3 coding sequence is TGTGCCAGCAGTCGGGGCCATAACTATGGCTACACCTTC.